The clone carrying this TCR beta chain was seen many times. No antigen is known for it. Ophthalmopathic donors had moderate-to-severe activity, CAS ≥3 and NOSPECS ≥4, with disease that had lasted under 3 months. Physicians reached a diagnosis by relying on clinical symptoms, serum thyroxine, TRAb, thyroid ultrasound and orbital computed tomography. This sample is drawn from a study of Graves' ophthalmopathy and Graves' hyperthyroidism. Study-level points and caveats: Detected in blood as well were most expanded thyroid clonotypes with frequency above 0.001.

The study amplified TCR beta CDR3 regions using RNA transcripts. The workflow started with a first-round RT-PCR run with HTBI primers and then moved on to a second-round multiplex PCR. TCRdb reprocessed the multiplex PCR reads via MiXCR and lists one record per CDR3 protein. The sample lists over 650,000 distinct CDR3 sequences, about two fifths occurring once. The sequenced material came from peripheral blood. This clonotype was obtained from an adult man with Graves' ophthalmopathy.

CDR3 sequence: CSVVVQMNTGELFF. The CDR3 DNA reads TGCAGCGTTGTTGTACAGATGAACACCGGGGAGCTGTTTTTT. V gene TRBV29-1 combines with J gene TRBJ2-2, with D unclear. In germline, CDR1 is SQVTM, CDR2 ANQGSEA. Deletions cut 4 bases from V and 1 base from J, with 10 bases between. The CDR3 is 14 residues long.